Listed below are T cell receptor beta chains from one sample, sequenced in a study of T cell changes during pregnancy in multiple sclerosis. Sequenced by immunoSEQ multiplex PCR; TCRdb stores in-frame clones only, minus some. The sample consists of approximately 30,000 clones, about 88% of them appearing once. This sample comprised CD8+ T cells from peripheral blood mononuclear cells, obtained in the third trimester of pregnancy. Receptor source: a female donor with multiple sclerosis, enrolled in a pregnancy study. Both conserved end residues are part of each CDR3. Clone size is stated in some rows and not others, as once, few, many or a class when expanded.

j_call v_call clone_size cdr3_aa
TRBJ2-2 TRBV13 few CASSFYREGTGELFF
TRBJ2-1 TRBV11-2 - CASSRGFRNEQFF
TRBJ2-3 TRBV27 - CASSFGGASTDTQYF
TRBJ1-5 TRBV6-1 - CASRLSRGVDQPQHF
TRBJ2-7 TRBV14 - CASSQGGGYRDPDEQYF
TRBJ1-1 TRBV28 - CASSFLDRGAEAFF
TRBJ1-3 TRBV2 - CASREGRNSGNTIYF
TRBJ2-7 TRBV9 - CASSVGGDGGYEQYF
TRBJ2-3 TRBV27 - CASSPYGRSPRGYAQYF
TRBJ2-1 TRBV2 - CASSETDRGGNEQFF
TRBJ2-1 TRBV10-3 - CAISESILAGVWEQFF
TRBJ2-2 TRBV30 - CAWRSRGDRYTGELFF
TRBJ2-7 TRBV27 - CATGDWNYEQYF
TRBJ2-1 TRBV13 - CASSFQPGDSYNEQFF
TRBJ2-1 TRBV14 - CASSPYRGHNEQFF
TRBJ2-1 TRBV27 - CASRSQLNEQFF
TRBJ1-1 TRBV19 - CASSARQEMKDTEAFF
TRBJ2-2 TRBV5-4 - CASSTEQGTGELFF
TRBJ1-2 TRBV7-9 once CASSPRGGGPYGYTF
TRBJ1-4 TRBV27 - CASSPDRVVEKLFF
TRBJ2-2 TRBV5-1 - CASSPPLAGVSGELFF
TRBJ1-1 TRBV5-1 - CASSLSMNTEAFF
TRBJ2-3 TRBV28 once CASTGGTVSTDTQYF
TRBJ1-1 TRBV7-8 - CASSLRGRVRTEAFF
TRBJ1-1 TRBV27 - CASSLSRGSTEAFF
TRBJ2-1 TRBV9 - CASSVEGSGGHSYNEQFF
TRBJ2-1 TRBV6-5 few CASGTSGLAQFF
TRBJ1-1 TRBV28 - CASSPQGYTEAFF
TRBJ2-1 TRBV6-6 - CASSLQGARNEQFF
TRBJ1-5 TRBV7-9 - CASGRSNQPQHF
TRBJ2-7 TRBV28 - CASSWGLAGGEQYF
TRBJ1-4 TRBV4-2 medium-sized CASSQETRAYNEKLFF
TRBJ1-4 TRBV28 - CASTGGESNEKLFF
TRBJ2-3 TRBV27 - CASSRRSSTDTQYF
TRBJ2-5 TRBV5-1 - CASTLSPGNTHF
TRBJ2-5 TRBV6-1 - CASSFRDLSAETQYF
TRBJ1-5 TRBV10-3 - CAISDGQERNQPQHF
TRBJ2-2 TRBV7-3 - CASSLSRGPNTGELFF
TRBJ2-2 TRBV5-1 - CASSFYPTELLTPGELFF
TRBJ1-3 TRBV9 - CASSALKGASGNTIYF
TRBJ2-7 TRBV14 - CASSPSAYGYEQYF
TRBJ2-7 TRBV23-1 - CASSRTTQGGRYYEQYF
TRBJ2-7 TRBV4-1 - CASSQEDVVAHEQYF
TRBJ2-1 TRBV7-8 - CASSSRAGLVGSYNEQFF
TRBJ2-2 TRBV6-5 - CASSYESFTGTGELFF
TRBJ2-7 TRBV28 - CASKGGPHSYEQYF
TRBJ1-1 TRBV13 - CASSLDRGDAFF
TRBJ1-2 TRBV5-5 - CASSLGRGAHGYTF
TRBJ2-1 TRBV27 - CASSLWGTPGGNEQFF
TRBJ2-3 TRBV6-6 - CASSYDADTQYF
TRBJ1-3 TRBV29-1 - CSVALDSSGNTIYF
TRBJ2-7 TRBV7-9 - CASSLAGTGAHEQYF